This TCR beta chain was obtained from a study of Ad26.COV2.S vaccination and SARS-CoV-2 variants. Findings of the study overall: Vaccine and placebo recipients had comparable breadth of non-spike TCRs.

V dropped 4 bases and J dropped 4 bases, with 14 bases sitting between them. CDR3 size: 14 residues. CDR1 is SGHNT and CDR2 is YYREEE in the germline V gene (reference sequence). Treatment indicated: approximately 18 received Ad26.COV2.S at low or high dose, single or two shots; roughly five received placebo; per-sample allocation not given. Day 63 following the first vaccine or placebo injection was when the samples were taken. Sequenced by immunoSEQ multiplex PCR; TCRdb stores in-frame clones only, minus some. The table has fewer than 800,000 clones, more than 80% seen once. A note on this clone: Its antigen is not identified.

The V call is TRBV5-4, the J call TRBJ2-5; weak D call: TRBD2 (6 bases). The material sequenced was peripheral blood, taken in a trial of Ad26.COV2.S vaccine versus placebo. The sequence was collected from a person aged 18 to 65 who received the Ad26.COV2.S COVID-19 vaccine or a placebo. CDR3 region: CASSAVGGTETQYF. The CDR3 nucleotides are TGTGCCAGCAGCGCGGTCGGAGGGACAGAGACCCAGTACTTC.